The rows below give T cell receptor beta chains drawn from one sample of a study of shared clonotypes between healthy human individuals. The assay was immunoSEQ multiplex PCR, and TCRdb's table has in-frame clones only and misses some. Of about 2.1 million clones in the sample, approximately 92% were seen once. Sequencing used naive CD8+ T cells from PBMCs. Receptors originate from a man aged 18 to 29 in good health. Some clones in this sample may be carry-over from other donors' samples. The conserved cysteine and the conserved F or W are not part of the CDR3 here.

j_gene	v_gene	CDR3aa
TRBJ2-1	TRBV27	ASSSQGFEQF
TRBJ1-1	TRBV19	ASRVGTEAF
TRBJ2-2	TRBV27	ASLGRRNTGELF
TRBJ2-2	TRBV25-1	ASSAAFGGSAGELF
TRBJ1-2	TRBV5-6	ASSLGRGPGYT
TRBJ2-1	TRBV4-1	ASSPKGAAVTYNEQF
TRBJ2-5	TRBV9	ASSFRTQETQY
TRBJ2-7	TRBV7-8	ASSFRGPSYEQY
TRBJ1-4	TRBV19	ASSIDRGGNEKLF
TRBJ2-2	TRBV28	ASSAEQGFGELF
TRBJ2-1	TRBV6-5	ASRRQGGYNEQF
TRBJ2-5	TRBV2	ASSRTQGSETQY
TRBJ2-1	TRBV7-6	ASSLDTQRGNEQF
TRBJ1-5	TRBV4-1	ASSQESSDNQPQH
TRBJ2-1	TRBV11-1	ASSQTVSSYNEQF
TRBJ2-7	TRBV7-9	ASSLSYTARDEQY
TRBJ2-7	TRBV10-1	ASSAGTATYEQY
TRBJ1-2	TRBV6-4	ASSATRTGGYGYT
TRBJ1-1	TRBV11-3	ASSFVGTEAF
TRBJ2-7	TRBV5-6	ASSLGGTATYEQY
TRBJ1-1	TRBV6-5	ASSTLDSRAEAF
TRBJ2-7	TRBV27	ASSLGASGEQY
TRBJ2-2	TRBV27	ASSLGWTSGSNTGELF
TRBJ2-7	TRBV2	ASQVSGRSGEQY
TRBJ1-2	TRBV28	ASSLRQGKGYGYT
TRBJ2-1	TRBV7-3	ASSPYLSSYNEQF
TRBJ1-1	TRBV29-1	SVVGGGLNTEAF
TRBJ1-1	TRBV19	ASSIDPSDRGNTEAF
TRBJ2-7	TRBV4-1	ASSQEVGELREQY
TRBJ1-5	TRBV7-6	ASSLSPPGGLSNQPQH
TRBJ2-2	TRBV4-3	ASSTGQGIDTGELF
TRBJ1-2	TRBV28	ASSIYEEVDYGYT
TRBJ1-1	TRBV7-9	ASSPSETAPKEAF
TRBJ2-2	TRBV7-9	ASSLVVGAGELF
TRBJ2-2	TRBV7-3	ASSLSLTGELF
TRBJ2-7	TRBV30	AWGLAGEQY
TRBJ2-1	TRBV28	ASSSRTSVGNEQF
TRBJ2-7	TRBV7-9	ASSLGNRESY
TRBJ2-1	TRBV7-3	ASSSRSGDEDNEQF
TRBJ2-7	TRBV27	ASSLGVSSYEQY
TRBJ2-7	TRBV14	ASSRSGSSSYEQY
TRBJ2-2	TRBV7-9	ASRPPPRETNTGELF